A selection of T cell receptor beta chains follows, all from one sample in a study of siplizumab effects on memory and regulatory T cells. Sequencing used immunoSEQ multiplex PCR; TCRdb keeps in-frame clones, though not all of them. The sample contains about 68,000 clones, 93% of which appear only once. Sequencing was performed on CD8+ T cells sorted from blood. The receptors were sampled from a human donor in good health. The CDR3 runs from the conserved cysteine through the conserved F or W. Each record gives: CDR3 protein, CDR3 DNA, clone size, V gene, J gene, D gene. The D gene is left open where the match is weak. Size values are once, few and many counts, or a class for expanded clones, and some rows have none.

CDR3aa: CASSGGVEVTEAFF
CDR3nt: TGTGCCAGCAGTGGTGGAGTGGAGGTCACTGAAGCTTTCTTT
abundance: once
v_gene: TRBV6-1
j_gene: TRBJ1-1
d_gene: .

CDR3aa: CASSHNLGSEQNTEAFF
CDR3nt: TGCGCCAGCAGCCACAACTTGGGTAGTGAACAGAACACTGAAGCTTTCTTT
abundance: .
v_gene: TRBV4-3
j_gene: TRBJ1-1
d_gene: .

CDR3aa: CASSEGHTYGYTF
CDR3nt: TGTGCCAGCAGCGAAGGGCATACCTATGGCTACACCTTC
abundance: once
v_gene: TRBV9
j_gene: TRBJ1-2
d_gene: .

CDR3aa: CASSVATGDYGYTF
CDR3nt: TGTGCCAGCAGCGTAGCTACCGGGGACTATGGCTACACCTTC
abundance: .
v_gene: TRBV9
j_gene: TRBJ1-2
d_gene: .

CDR3aa: CASSGLAGAQNHYNEQFF
CDR3nt: TGTGCCAGCAGTGGGCTAGCGGGGGCCCAGAACCACTACAATGAGCAGTTCTTC
abundance: .
v_gene: TRBV5-6
j_gene: TRBJ2-1
d_gene: TRBD2

CDR3aa: CASSFFVLAGPNEQFF
CDR3nt: TGTGCCAGCAGCTTTTTCGTACTAGCGGGGCCCAATGAGCAGTTCTTC
abundance: .
v_gene: TRBV7-3
j_gene: TRBJ2-1
d_gene: TRBD2

CDR3aa: CASSGGSAYEQYF
CDR3nt: TGTGCCAGCAGCGGCGGTTCGGCCTACGAGCAGTACTTC
abundance: .
v_gene: TRBV9
j_gene: TRBJ2-7
d_gene: .

CDR3aa: CASSVAGTGYNEQFF
CDR3nt: TGTGCCAGCAGCGTAGCGGGTACGGGTTACAATGAGCAGTTCTTC
abundance: .
v_gene: TRBV9
j_gene: TRBJ2-1
d_gene: .

CDR3aa: CASPGQGEVRETQYF
CDR3nt: TGCGCCAGTCCGGGACAGGGTGAAGTTAGGGAGACCCAGTACTTC
abundance: .
v_gene: TRBV10-1
j_gene: TRBJ2-5
d_gene: TRBD1

CDR3aa: CASSLAGLNSPLHF
CDR3nt: TGTGCCAGCAGTTTAGCAGGGTTAAATTCACCCCTCCACTTT
abundance: .
v_gene: TRBV28
j_gene: TRBJ1-6
d_gene: .

CDR3aa: CASSSDYWVNTGELFF
CDR3nt: TGTGCCAGCAGCTCGGACTACTGGGTGAACACCGGGGAGCTGTTTTTT
abundance: .
v_gene: TRBV7-2
j_gene: TRBJ2-2
d_gene: .

CDR3aa: CASSAGGTDYEQYF
CDR3nt: TGTGCCAGCAGCGCCGGGGGGACAGACTACGAGCAGTACTTC
abundance: .
v_gene: TRBV9
j_gene: TRBJ2-7
d_gene: .

CDR3aa: CASSQDRGGPGIQYF
CDR3nt: TGCGCCAGCAGCCAGGATCGGGGGGGCCCAGGCATTCAGTACTTC
abundance: .
v_gene: TRBV4-1
j_gene: TRBJ2-4
d_gene: TRBD2

CDR3aa: CASSLAETGGEAFF
CDR3nt: TGTGCCAGCAGCTTGGCCGAGACAGGGGGGGAAGCTTTCTTT
abundance: .
v_gene: TRBV5-8
j_gene: TRBJ1-1
d_gene: TRBD1

CDR3aa: CSVDTGPSGNTIYF
CDR3nt: TGCAGCGTTGATACAGGGCCCTCTGGAAACACCATATATTTT
abundance: .
v_gene: TRBV29-1
j_gene: TRBJ1-3
d_gene: .

CDR3aa: CASSEPIGQRNTIYF
CDR3nt: TGTGCCAGCAGTGAACCAATCGGACAGAGAAACACCATATATTTT
abundance: .
v_gene: TRBV25-1
j_gene: TRBJ1-3
d_gene: .

CDR3aa: CASGRVYGNTIYF
CDR3nt: TGTGCCAGCGGCAGGGTGTATGGAAACACCATATATTTT
abundance: .
v_gene: TRBV5-8
j_gene: TRBJ1-3
d_gene: .

CDR3aa: CASSVDSRETQYF
CDR3nt: TGTGCCAGCAGCGTAGACAGTCGAGAGACCCAGTACTTC
abundance: .
v_gene: TRBV7-9
j_gene: TRBJ2-5
d_gene: .

CDR3aa: CASSQGAGEHYEQYF
CDR3nt: TGCGCCAGCAGCCAAGGAGCGGGGGAACACTACGAGCAGTACTTC
abundance: few
v_gene: TRBV4-3
j_gene: TRBJ2-7
d_gene: TRBD2

CDR3aa: CASSFAGNTGELFF
CDR3nt: TGTGCCAGCAGTTTCGCGGGGAACACCGGGGAGCTGTTTTTT
abundance: .
v_gene: TRBV28
j_gene: TRBJ2-2
d_gene: .

CDR3aa: CASTRDRGAPNSYEQYF
CDR3nt: TGTGCCAGCACCCGGGACAGGGGAGCCCCAAACTCCTACGAGCAGTACTTC
abundance: .
v_gene: TRBV2
j_gene: TRBJ2-7
d_gene: TRBD1

CDR3aa: CASSVVARGGMGTDTQYF
CDR3nt: TGTGCCAGCAGCGTAGTGGCGCGGGGGGGCATGGGCACAGATACGCAGTATTTT
abundance: once
v_gene: TRBV9
j_gene: TRBJ2-3
d_gene: TRBD2

CDR3aa: CASSFGGNTEAFF
CDR3nt: TGTGCCAGCAGCTTCGGGGGGAACACTGAAGCTTTCTTT
abundance: once
v_gene: TRBV7-6
j_gene: TRBJ1-1
d_gene: .

CDR3aa: CASSPGGYEQYF
CDR3nt: TGTGCCAGCAGCCCCGGCGGCTACGAGCAGTACTTC
abundance: .
v_gene: TRBV13
j_gene: TRBJ2-7
d_gene: .

CDR3aa: CASRGANTEAFF
CDR3nt: TGTGCCAGCAGAGGGGCGAACACTGAAGCTTTCTTT
abundance: .
v_gene: TRBV4-2
j_gene: TRBJ1-1
d_gene: .

CDR3aa: CASTGGQVSGANVLTF
CDR3nt: TGTGCCAGCACCGGGGGGCAGGTCTCTGGGGCCAACGTCCTGACTTTC
abundance: once
v_gene: TRBV5-6
j_gene: TRBJ2-6
d_gene: .

CDR3aa: CASSVGDSNEKLFF
CDR3nt: TGTGCCAGCAGCGTAGGGGACAGTAATGAAAAACTGTTTTTT
abundance: once
v_gene: TRBV9
j_gene: TRBJ1-4
d_gene: TRBD1

CDR3aa: CASSPHSGGRSNEQFF
CDR3nt: TGCGCCAGCAGTCCCCATAGCGGGGGGAGGTCCAATGAGCAGTTCTTC
abundance: .
v_gene: TRBV10-1
j_gene: TRBJ2-1
d_gene: TRBD2

CDR3aa: CASSGSGMGSEAFF
CDR3nt: TGTGCCAGCAGTGGGTCGGGGATGGGATCTGAAGCTTTCTTT
abundance: .
v_gene: TRBV6-1
j_gene: TRBJ1-1
d_gene: .

CDR3aa: CASSLHHQGDEQYF
CDR3nt: TGTGCCAGCAGTTTACACCACCAGGGGGACGAGCAGTACTTC
abundance: .
v_gene: TRBV27
j_gene: TRBJ2-7
d_gene: TRBD1

CDR3aa: CASSARPGQGINYGYTF
CDR3nt: TGTGCCAGCAGCGCGCGGCCGGGACAGGGGATCAACTATGGCTACACCTTC
abundance: .
v_gene: TRBV9
j_gene: TRBJ1-2
d_gene: TRBD1

CDR3aa: CASSQAGEGAYEQYF
CDR3nt: TGCGCCAGCAGCCAAGCGGGGGAGGGGGCCTACGAGCAGTACTTC
abundance: few
v_gene: TRBV4-1
j_gene: TRBJ2-7
d_gene: .

CDR3aa: CASSFWGSLPYEQYF
CDR3nt: TGTGCCAGCAGCTTTTGGGGTTCCTTACCCTACGAGCAGTACTTC
abundance: .
v_gene: TRBV5-4
j_gene: TRBJ2-7
d_gene: .

CDR3aa: CASSFPSYEQYF
CDR3nt: TGTGCCAGCAGCTTCCCTTCCTACGAGCAGTACTTC
abundance: .
v_gene: TRBV7-2
j_gene: TRBJ2-7
d_gene: .

CDR3aa: CASRATDTQYF
CDR3nt: TGTGCCAGCCGGGCGACAGATACGCAGTATTTT
abundance: .
v_gene: TRBV7-9
j_gene: TRBJ2-3
d_gene: .

CDR3aa: CASSPTSGGLYNEQFF
CDR3nt: TGTGCCAGCAGTCCGACTAGCGGGGGACTATACAATGAGCAGTTCTTC
abundance: .
v_gene: TRBV7-3
j_gene: TRBJ2-1
d_gene: TRBD2

CDR3aa: CAWRHRGGEAGELFF
CDR3nt: TGTGCCTGGCGTCACAGGGGGGGCGAAGCCGGGGAGCTGTTTTTT
abundance: .
v_gene: TRBV30
j_gene: TRBJ2-2
d_gene: .

CDR3aa: CASSSSSYEQYF
CDR3nt: TGTGCCAGCAGTTCTAGCTCCTACGAGCAGTACTTC
abundance: .
v_gene: TRBV27
j_gene: TRBJ2-7
d_gene: .

CDR3aa: CASSYSGGWQPQHF
CDR3nt: TGTGCCAGCAGTTACTCGGGGGGGTGGCAGCCCCAGCATTTT
abundance: .
v_gene: TRBV6-5
j_gene: TRBJ1-5
d_gene: .

CDR3aa: CASSPQAKTYGYTF
CDR3nt: TGTGCCAGCTCACCACAAGCAAAAACTTATGGCTACACCTTC
abundance: .
v_gene: TRBV18
j_gene: TRBJ1-2
d_gene: .

CDR3aa: CASSLRLAGGTSTDTQYF
CDR3nt: TGTGCCAGCAGCTTAAGACTAGCGGGGGGGACGAGCACAGATACGCAGTATTTT
abundance: .
v_gene: TRBV5-6
j_gene: TRBJ2-3
d_gene: TRBD2

CDR3aa: CASVLSGGGTDTQYF
CDR3nt: TGTGCTAGTGTTCTTAGCGGGGGGGGCACAGATACGCAGTATTTT
abundance: .
v_gene: TRBV12-5
j_gene: TRBJ2-3
d_gene: TRBD2

CDR3aa: CASSIGRNTIYF
CDR3nt: TGTGCCAGTAGTATAGGCCGAAACACCATATATTTT
abundance: .
v_gene: TRBV19
j_gene: TRBJ1-3
d_gene: .

CDR3aa: CASSVAGRYNEQFF
CDR3nt: TGTGCCAGCAGCGTAGCTGGTAGGTACAATGAGCAGTTCTTC
abundance: .
v_gene: TRBV9
j_gene: TRBJ2-1
d_gene: .

CDR3aa: CASSAEAGTGGWTDTQYF
CDR3nt: TGTGCCAGCAGTGCGGAAGCTGGGACAGGGGGGTGGACAGATACGCAGTATTTT
abundance: .
v_gene: TRBV6-4
j_gene: TRBJ2-3
d_gene: TRBD1

CDR3aa: CASSNLGDLSNQPQHF
CDR3nt: TGTGCCAGTAGTAATCTAGGAGACCTTAGCAATCAGCCCCAGCATTTT
abundance: .
v_gene: TRBV19
j_gene: TRBJ1-5
d_gene: .

CDR3aa: CASSSTSTWGELFF
CDR3nt: TGTGCCAGCAGCTCGACTTCTACTTGGGGGGAGCTGTTTTTT
abundance: .
v_gene: TRBV5-4
j_gene: TRBJ2-2
d_gene: .

CDR3aa: CASSQDAGLLTEAFF
CDR3nt: TGCGCCAGCAGCCAAGATGCCGGACTGCTAACTGAAGCTTTCTTT
abundance: .
v_gene: TRBV4-1
j_gene: TRBJ1-1
d_gene: .

CDR3aa: CASNTGTASYEQYF
CDR3nt: TGTGCCAGCAATACCGGGACAGCCTCCTACGAGCAGTACTTC
abundance: .
v_gene: TRBV6-6
j_gene: TRBJ2-7
d_gene: TRBD1

CDR3aa: CASSPLAGGTYEQYF
CDR3nt: TGTGCCAGCAGCCCCTTAGCGGGGGGGACCTACGAGCAGTACTTC
abundance: .
v_gene: TRBV4-2
j_gene: TRBJ2-7
d_gene: TRBD2

CDR3aa: CASSTRDLDVEQFF
CDR3nt: TGTGCCAGCAGCACTAGGGACCTGGACGTTGAGCAGTTCTTC
abundance: .
v_gene: TRBV2
j_gene: TRBJ2-1
d_gene: .

CDR3aa: CASSRTGDTNYGYTF
CDR3nt: TGTGCCAGCAGCCGGACAGGGGACACTAACTATGGCTACACCTTC
abundance: .
v_gene: TRBV11-2
j_gene: TRBJ1-2
d_gene: TRBD1

CDR3aa: CASRPAGGETQYF
CDR3nt: TGCGCCAGCAGACCAGCGGGGGGGGAGACCCAGTACTTC
abundance: .
v_gene: TRBV4-1
j_gene: TRBJ2-5
d_gene: TRBD2

CDR3aa: CASSLAGDSYNEQFF
CDR3nt: TGTGCCAGCAGTTTAGCGGGGGACTCCTACAATGAGCAGTTCTTC
abundance: .
v_gene: TRBV28
j_gene: TRBJ2-1
d_gene: TRBD2

CDR3aa: CASSQDAISYEQYF
CDR3nt: TGCGCCAGCAGCCAAGACGCCATCTCCTACGAGCAGTACTTC
abundance: .
v_gene: TRBV4-1
j_gene: TRBJ2-7
d_gene: .